Following are 22 T cell receptor beta chains from one sample sequenced in a study of cytomegalovirus exposure and HLA in healthy donors. The PCR made use of 60 Vbeta and 13 Jbeta primers. The method was immunoSEQ multiplex PCR; TCRdb's version includes in-frame clones alone and lacks a portion of them. The sample has over 100,000 clones, approximately 82% seen once. Sequenced input: PBMCs. The receptors here all came from a woman younger than 35 in good health and CMV-seropositive.

The V gene is TRBV19, the J gene TRBJ2-5; TRBD2 might be the D (5 bases). The germline CDR1 and CDR2 sequences are LNHDA and SQIVND (reference sequence). The CDR3 covers 15 residues. V lost 3 bases and J lost 4, with 15 bases in between. The CDR3 coding sequence is TGTGCCAGTAGTATTCTCCCAGCTGCGGGAGAGACCCAGTACTTC. This encodes CASSILPAAGETQYF.

The chain couples TRBV7-3 to TRBJ2-2, with TRBD1 identical over 11 bases. CDR3 size: 19 residues. Germline V gene sequence: CDR1 SGHTA, CDR2 FQGTGA. V shed 1 base and J 7 bases; nucleotides not matched to a gene: 14. CDR3 DNA sequence: TGTGCCAGCAGCTTAAAAATGGGGACAGGGGGGCCGAAAGGCGGGGAGCTGTTTTTT. Protein: CASSLKMGTGGPKGGELFF.

In DNA form, the CDR3 reads TGTGCCACCAGCCAACGGGGGGTCGCGTTCTATGGCTACACCTTC. It encodes CATSQRGVAFYGYTF. The gene calls are TRBV15 and TRBJ1-2, with a possible D match to TRBD1 (5 bases). V was cut by 5 bases and J by 4 bases, with 17 bases left in between. Germline assignment: CDR1 LNHNV and CDR2 YYDKDF (reference sequence). This CDR3 is 15 amino acids long.

The chain uses TRBV11-2 and TRBJ1-1; tentatively, D is TRBD1 (5 bases). CDR3 length equals 14 residues. Trimming stripped 1 base from V and 5 bases from J, with 11 bases between. Germline values: CDR1 SGHAT, CDR2 FQNNGV. CDR3 region: CASSLVTGGTEAFF. The CDR3 DNA reads as TGTGCCAGCAGCTTAGTTACAGGAGGGACTGAAGCTTTCTTT.

The genes are TRBV5-1 and TRBJ1-6; 9 nucleotides agree with TRBD1. V trimming: 5 bases; J trimming: 8 bases; junction bases outside the gene matches: 5. Germline values: CDR1 SGHRS, CDR2 YFSETQ. This CDR3 has 14 amino acids. CDR3 DNA sequence: TGCGCCAGCAGTATCGACAGGGGGGATTCACCCCTCCACTTT. Translation gives CASSIDRGDSPLHF.

The rearrangement joins TRBV19 to TRBJ2-1; D may be TRBD1 (5 bases). The V gene's germline CDR1 is LNHDA and CDR2 SQIVND (reference sequence). The CDR3 has 14 amino acids. Trimming shortened V by 1 base and J by 4 bases, and 8 bases separated the two germline ends. The CDR3 spells CASSIGGSYNEQFF. CDR3 coding DNA: TGTGCCAGTAGTATAGGGGGCAGTTACAATGAGCAGTTCTTC.

This clone was counted once. The CDR3 loop is CAISETQWSGNNEQFF. The CDR3 region has the DNA TGTGCCATCAGTGAGACACAGTGGAGCGGTAACAATGAGCAGTTCTTC. This rearrangement joins TRBV10-3 to TRBJ2-1; D possibly corresponds to TRBD2 (5 bases). CDR3 length: 16 residues. Germline CDR1 is ENHRY and CDR2 is SYGVKD. The V end lost 2 bases, the J end lost 5 bases, and 16 bases lay between the germline ends.

This clone was picked up one time. V usage is TRBV6-1 and J usage is TRBJ2-7, with TRBD1 matching 8 bases. The CDR3 runs to 13 residues. Germline values: CDR1 MNHNS, CDR2 SASEGT. J lost 3 bases, V lost 6 bases, and 4 bases had no gene match. For the CDR3, the DNA is TGTGCCAGCAGGAAAACAGGGGGCTACGAGCAGTACTTC. Its protein product is CASRKTGGYEQYF.

This clone showed up just a few times. This sequence joins TRBV11-2 and TRBJ2-5, with D tentatively TRBD1 (5 bases). Germline lookup yields CDR1 SGHAT and CDR2 FQNNGV. Between the trimmed V and J ends, which lost 0 bases and 5 bases, there was a span of 10 bases. This CDR3 has 14 residues. CDR3 nucleotide sequence: TGTGCCAGCAGCTTAGATTCAGGGTCGGAGACCCAGTACTTC. Protein product: CASSLDSGSETQYF.

This chain links TRBV7-8 with TRBJ2-1; no definite D call. Germline V lookup: CDR1 SGHVS, CDR2 FQNEAQ. V dropped 5 bases and J dropped 1 base, with 12 bases sitting between them. This CDR3 comprises 15 residues. CDR3 in amino acids: CASSLSPHSYNEQFF. The CDR3 bases are TGTGCCAGCAGCCTCTCCCCACATTCCTACAATGAGCAGTTCTTC.

This chain connects TRBV28 to TRBJ2-7, with D perhaps TRBD2 (5 bases). Between the trimmed V and J ends, which lost 7 bases and 5 bases, there was a span of 18 bases. The CDR3 has 14 amino acids. Germline CDR1 is MDHEN and CDR2 is SYDVKM. The chain's CDR3 is CASNHRGNGHEQYF. CDR3 in DNA: TGTGCCAGCAACCACCGGGGAAATGGGCACGAGCAGTACTTC.

V is TRBV4-2 and J is TRBJ1-2, with D unresolved. Germline V CDR1 and CDR2: LGHNA, YNFKEQ. V gave up 4 bases and J gave up 6 bases, with 15 bases separating them. The CDR3 covers 14 residues. CDR3 sequence reads: CASSPLGVEDGYTF. CDR3 DNA: TGTGCCAGCAGCCCCCTCGGGGTAGAAGATGGCTACACCTTC.

The chain recombines TRBV6-5 with TRBJ1-1; D gene uncertain. The germline V gene has CDR1 MNHEY and CDR2 SVGAGI. The CDR3 sequence is 13 residues long. The germline V and J ends were trimmed by 2 bases and 0 bases, with 4 bases remaining between them. In DNA, the CDR3 is TGTGCCAGCAGTTACGAGCTGAACACTGAAGCTTTCTTT. Amino acid sequence: CASSYELNTEAFF.

This clone was found a few times. V gene TRBV5-1 combines with J gene TRBJ1-4; the match to TRBD1 covers 7 bases. With V trimmed by 4 bases and J by 12 bases, 12 bases remained unmatched. The germline gives CDR1 SGHRS, CDR2 YFSETQ. The CDR3 is 14 amino acids. The CDR3 nucleotides are TGCGCCAGCAGCGAGGGACAGATGAGGGAAGAACTGTTTTTT. This codes for CASSEGQMREELFF.

The sample holds one count of this clone. The chain combines TRBV2 with TRBJ2-3, with TRBD2 matching 14 bases. Germline trimming cut 6 bases from V and 3 bases from J; bases unmatched to any gene: 5. Germline V gives CDR1 SNHLY, CDR2 FYNNEI. This CDR3 is 16 amino acids long. This chain's CDR3 is CASSFGLAGGTDTQYF. In nucleotides, the CDR3 is TGTGCCAGCAGCTTCGGACTAGCGGGGGGTACAGATACGCAGTATTTT.

The chain carries TRBV11-1 and TRBJ2-3; D possibly corresponds to TRBD1 (7 bases). CDR1 and CDR2 from the germline V gene are SGHAT and FQDESV (reference sequence). This CDR3 is built from 17 residues. The V and J ends lost 4 bases and 5 bases respectively, with 22 bases between them. CDR3 nucleotide sequence: TGTGCCAGCAGCTCTTTTCTCGGGACAGAGGGGGGAGATACGCAGTATTTT. Encoded protein: CASSSFLGTEGGDTQYF. The full variable domain, rest sourced from reference TRBV11-1 and TRBJ2-3, is EAEVAQSPRYKITEKSQAVAFWCDPISGHATLYWYRQILGQGPELLVQFQDESVVDDSQLPKDRFSAERLKGVDSTLKIQPAELGDSAMYLCASSSFLGTEGGDTQYFGPGTRLTVL.

The chain combines TRBV9 with TRBJ1-6; a possible D gene is TRBD1 (6 bases). V lost 3 bases and J 8 bases, leaving 24 bases between the germline ends. Germline V lookup: CDR1 SGDLS, CDR2 YYNGEE. The CDR3 is made up of 18 amino acids. The CDR3 sequence is CASSAQLDSGFSHSPLHF. As DNA, the CDR3 is TGTGCCAGCAGCGCCCAACTGGACAGCGGTTTTTCTCATTCACCCCTCCACTTT.

The chain uses TRBV5-4 and TRBJ2-5; D is uncertain. This CDR3 spans 13 amino acids. V dropped 4 bases and J dropped 4 bases, with 11 bases sitting between them. The germline gives CDR1 SGHNT, CDR2 YYREEE (reference sequence). CDR3 region: CASSPIPLETQYF. As DNA, the CDR3 is TGTGCCAGCAGCCCTATACCTTTAGAGACCCAGTACTTC.

The rearrangement uses TRBV6-5 and TRBJ2-7, with 9 bases lining up with TRBD2. This CDR3 spans 13 amino acids. V lost 6 bases, J lost 5 bases, and 5 bases stayed unmatched. CDR1 is MNHEY, CDR2 SVGAGI, per germline. The CDR3 sequence: CASRAGGPNEQYF. In nucleotides, the CDR3 is TGTGCCAGCAGGGCGGGGGGGCCCAACGAGCAGTACTTC.

The chain recombines TRBV7-6 with TRBJ2-5; possibly TRBD1 for D (6 bases). Trimming left V 2 bases short and J 1 base short, with 11 bases between. CDR3 length equals 15 residues. Germline V gene lookup returns CDR1 SGHVS and CDR2 FNYEAQ. DNA of the CDR3: TGTGCCAGCAGCTTACAGGGGTCGAGCCAAGAGACCCAGTACTTC. It encodes CASSLQGSSQETQYF.

A few counts support this clone. The chain is built from TRBV2 and TRBJ2-5; 16 bases match TRBD2. The CDR3 is made up of 17 amino acids. The germline gives CDR1 SNHLY, CDR2 FYNNEI. With V trimmed by 4 bases and J by 7 bases, 9 bases remained unmatched. CDR3 coding DNA: TGTGCCAGCAGTGTATTTGGGACTAGCGGGGGGGTGGGGACCCAGTACTTC. Residues: CASSVFGTSGGVGTQYF.

The chain recombines TRBV11-2 with TRBJ2-7, with TRBD1 identical over 7 bases. The CDR3 extends over 13 amino acids. V shed 5 bases and J 7 bases; nucleotides not matched to a gene: 8. The germline CDR1 and CDR2 sequences are SGHAT and FQNNGV. DNA for the CDR3: TGTGCCAGCAGCCCAAATCCACAGGGGGAGCAGTACTTC. Its translation is CASSPNPQGEQYF.